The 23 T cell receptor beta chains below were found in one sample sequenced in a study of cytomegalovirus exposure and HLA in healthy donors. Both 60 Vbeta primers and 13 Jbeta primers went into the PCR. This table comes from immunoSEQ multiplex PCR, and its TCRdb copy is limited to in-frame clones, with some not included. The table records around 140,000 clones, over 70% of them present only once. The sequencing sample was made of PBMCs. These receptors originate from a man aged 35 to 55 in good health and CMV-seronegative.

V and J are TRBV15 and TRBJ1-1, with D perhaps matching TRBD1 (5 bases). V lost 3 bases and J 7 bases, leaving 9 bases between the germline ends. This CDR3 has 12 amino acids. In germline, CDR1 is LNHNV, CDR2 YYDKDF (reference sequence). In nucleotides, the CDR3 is TGTGCCACCAGCAGGGACAAATTTGAAGCTTTCTTT. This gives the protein CATSRDKFEAFF.

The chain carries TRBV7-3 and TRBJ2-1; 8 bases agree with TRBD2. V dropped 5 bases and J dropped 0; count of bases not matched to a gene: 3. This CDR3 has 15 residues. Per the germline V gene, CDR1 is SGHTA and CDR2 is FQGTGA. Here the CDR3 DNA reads TGTGCCAGCAGCCTCCTAGCGGGCTCCTACAATGAGCAGTTCTTC. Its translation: CASSLLAGSYNEQFF.

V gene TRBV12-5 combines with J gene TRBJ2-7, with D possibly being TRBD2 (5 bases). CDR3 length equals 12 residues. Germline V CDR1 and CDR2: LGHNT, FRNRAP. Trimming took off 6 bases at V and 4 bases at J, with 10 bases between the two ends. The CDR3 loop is CASGWESYEQYF. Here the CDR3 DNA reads TGTGCTAGTGGCTGGGAGTCTTACGAGCAGTACTTC.

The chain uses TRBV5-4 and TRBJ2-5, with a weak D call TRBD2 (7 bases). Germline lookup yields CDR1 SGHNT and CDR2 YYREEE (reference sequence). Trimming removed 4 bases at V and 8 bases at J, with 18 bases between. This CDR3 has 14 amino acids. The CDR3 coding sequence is TGTGCCAGCAGCCTGGCCGGGGGGCGTGGAACCCAGTACTTC. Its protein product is CASSLAGGRGTQYF.

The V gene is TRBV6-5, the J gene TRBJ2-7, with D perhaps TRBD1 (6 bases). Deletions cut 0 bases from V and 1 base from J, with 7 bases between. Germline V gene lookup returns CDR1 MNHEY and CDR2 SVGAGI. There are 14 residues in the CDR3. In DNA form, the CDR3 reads TGTGCCAGCAGTTACTCGGACAGATCCTACGAGCAGTACTTC. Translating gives CASSYSDRSYEQYF.

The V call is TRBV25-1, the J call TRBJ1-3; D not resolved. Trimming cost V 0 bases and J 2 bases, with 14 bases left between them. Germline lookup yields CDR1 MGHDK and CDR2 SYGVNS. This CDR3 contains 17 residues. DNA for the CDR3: TGTGCCAGCAGTGAATATGGCGCCCGCGGGACTGGAAACACCATATATTTT. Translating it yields CASSEYGARGTGNTIYF.

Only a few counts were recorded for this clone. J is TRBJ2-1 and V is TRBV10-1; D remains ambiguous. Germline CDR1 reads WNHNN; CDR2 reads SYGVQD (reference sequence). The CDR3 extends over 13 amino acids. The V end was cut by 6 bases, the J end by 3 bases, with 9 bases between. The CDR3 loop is CASRPSSYNEQFF. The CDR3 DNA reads TGCGCCAGCAGACCGTCTAGCTACAATGAGCAGTTCTTC.

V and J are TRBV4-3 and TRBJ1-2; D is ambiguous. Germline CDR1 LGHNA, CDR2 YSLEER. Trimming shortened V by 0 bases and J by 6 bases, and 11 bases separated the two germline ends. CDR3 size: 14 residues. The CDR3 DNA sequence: TGCGCCAGCAGCCAAGACCTGCGGGCCGATGGCTACACCTTC. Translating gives CASSQDLRADGYTF.

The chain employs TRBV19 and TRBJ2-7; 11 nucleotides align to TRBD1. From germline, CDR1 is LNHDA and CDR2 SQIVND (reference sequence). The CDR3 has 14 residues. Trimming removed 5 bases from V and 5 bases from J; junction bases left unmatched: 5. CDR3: CASSPRTGGNEQYF. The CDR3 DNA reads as TGTGCCAGTAGTCCCCGGACAGGGGGCAACGAGCAGTACTTC.

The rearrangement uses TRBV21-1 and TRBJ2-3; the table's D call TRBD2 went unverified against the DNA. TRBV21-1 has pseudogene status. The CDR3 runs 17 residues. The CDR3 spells CASSYLSGLAGRDTQYF. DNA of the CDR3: TGTGCCAGCAGCTATCTCTCGGGACTAGCGGGGCGAGATACGCAGTATTTT.

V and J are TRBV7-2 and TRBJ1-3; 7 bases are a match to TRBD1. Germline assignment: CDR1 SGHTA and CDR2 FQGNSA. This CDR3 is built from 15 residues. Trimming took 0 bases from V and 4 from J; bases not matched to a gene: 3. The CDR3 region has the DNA TGTGCCAGCAGCTTAGCGAAGGGGGCAGGAAACACCATATATTTT. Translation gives CASSLAKGAGNTIYF.

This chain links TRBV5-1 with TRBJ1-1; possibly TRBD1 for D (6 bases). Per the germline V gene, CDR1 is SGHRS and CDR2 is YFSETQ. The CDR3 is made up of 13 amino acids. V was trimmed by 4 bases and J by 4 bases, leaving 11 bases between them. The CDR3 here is CASSARGPTEAFF. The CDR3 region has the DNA TGCGCCAGCAGCGCCAGGGGTCCCACTGAAGCTTTCTTT.

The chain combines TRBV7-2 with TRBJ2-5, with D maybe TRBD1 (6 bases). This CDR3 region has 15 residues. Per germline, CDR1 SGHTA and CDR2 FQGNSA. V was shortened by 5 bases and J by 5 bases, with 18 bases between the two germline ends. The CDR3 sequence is CASSPFGRGEETQYF. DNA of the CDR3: TGTGCCAGCAGCCCCTTCGGCAGGGGTGAGGAGACCCAGTACTTC.

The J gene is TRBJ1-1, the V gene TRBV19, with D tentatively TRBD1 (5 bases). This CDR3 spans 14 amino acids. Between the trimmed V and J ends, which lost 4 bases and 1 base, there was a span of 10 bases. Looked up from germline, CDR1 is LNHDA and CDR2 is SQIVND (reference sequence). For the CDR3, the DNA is TGTGCCAGTAGTAGCTTCCAGGGGAACACTGAAGCTTTCTTT. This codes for CASSSFQGNTEAFF.

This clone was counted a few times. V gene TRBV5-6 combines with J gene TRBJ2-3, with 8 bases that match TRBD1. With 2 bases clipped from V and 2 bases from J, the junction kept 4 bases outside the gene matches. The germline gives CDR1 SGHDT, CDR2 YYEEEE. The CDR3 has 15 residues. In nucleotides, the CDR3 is TGTGCCAGCAGCTTTGGGGACAGGCTCACAGATACGCAGTATTTT. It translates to CASSFGDRLTDTQYF.

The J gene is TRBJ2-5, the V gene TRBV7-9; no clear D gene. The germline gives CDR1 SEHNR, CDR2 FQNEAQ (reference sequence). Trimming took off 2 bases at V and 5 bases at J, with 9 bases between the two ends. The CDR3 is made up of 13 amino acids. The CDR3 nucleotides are TGTGCCAGCAGCTTACCCCCTTCTGAGACCCAGTACTTC. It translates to CASSLPPSETQYF.

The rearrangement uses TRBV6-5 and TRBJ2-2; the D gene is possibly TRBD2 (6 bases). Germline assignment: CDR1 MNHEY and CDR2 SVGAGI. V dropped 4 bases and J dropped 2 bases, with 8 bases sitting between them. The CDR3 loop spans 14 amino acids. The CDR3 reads CASSSAGNTGELFF. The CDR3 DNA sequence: TGTGCCAGCAGTTCCGCGGGAAACACCGGGGAGCTGTTTTTT.

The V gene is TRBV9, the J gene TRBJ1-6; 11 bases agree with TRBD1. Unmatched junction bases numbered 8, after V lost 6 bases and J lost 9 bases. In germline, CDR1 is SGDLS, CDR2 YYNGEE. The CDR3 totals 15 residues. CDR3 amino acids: CASTPQGTGGSPLHF. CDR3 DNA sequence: TGTGCCAGCACTCCCCAGGGGACAGGGGGTTCACCCCTCCACTTT.

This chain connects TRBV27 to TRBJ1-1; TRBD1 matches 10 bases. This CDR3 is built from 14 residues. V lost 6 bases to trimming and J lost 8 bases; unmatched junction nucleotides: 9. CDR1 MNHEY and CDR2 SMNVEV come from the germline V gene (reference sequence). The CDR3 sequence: CASRRQGAFLEAFF. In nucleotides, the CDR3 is TGTGCCAGCAGGCGACAGGGGGCCTTTCTAGAAGCTTTCTTT.

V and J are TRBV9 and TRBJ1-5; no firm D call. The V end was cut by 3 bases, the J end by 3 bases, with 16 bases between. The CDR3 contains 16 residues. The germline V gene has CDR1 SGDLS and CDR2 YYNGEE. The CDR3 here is CASSARPYNLNQPQHF. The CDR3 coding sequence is TGTGCCAGCAGCGCACGTCCTTACAACCTCAATCAGCCCCAGCATTTT.

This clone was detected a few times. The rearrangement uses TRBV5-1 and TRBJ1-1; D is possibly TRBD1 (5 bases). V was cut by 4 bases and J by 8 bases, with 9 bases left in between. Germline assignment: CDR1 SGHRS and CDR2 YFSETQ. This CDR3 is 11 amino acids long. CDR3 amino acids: CASSGNREAFF. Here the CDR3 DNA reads TGCGCCAGCAGCGGGAACAGGGAAGCTTTCTTT.

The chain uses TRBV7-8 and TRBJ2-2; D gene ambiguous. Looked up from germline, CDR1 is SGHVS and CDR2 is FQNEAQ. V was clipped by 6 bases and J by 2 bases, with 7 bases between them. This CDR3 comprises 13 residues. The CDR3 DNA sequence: TGTGCCAGCAGGGGCCCAAACACCGGGGAGCTGTTTTTT. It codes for CASRGPNTGELFF.

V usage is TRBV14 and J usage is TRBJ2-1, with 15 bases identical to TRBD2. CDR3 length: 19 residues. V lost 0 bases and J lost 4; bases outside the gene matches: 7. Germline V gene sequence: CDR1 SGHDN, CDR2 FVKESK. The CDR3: CASSQDPGTSGGRYNEQFF. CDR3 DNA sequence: TGTGCCAGCAGCCAAGATCCCGGGACTAGCGGGGGGCGGTACAATGAGCAGTTCTTC.